This T cell receptor (beta chain) stems from a study of early T cells in non-severe SARS-CoV-2 infection. This CDR3 has 15 residues. V shed 1 base and J 4 bases; nucleotides not matched to a gene: 3. Germline V CDR1 and CDR2: SGHTA, FQGNSA. TCRdb reprocessed the 5' RACE reads via MiXCR and lists one record per CDR3 protein. The table shows tens of thousands of distinct CDR3 sequences, with around 20% occurring only once. This clonotype was detected ten times or more. Sequencing used whole blood, obtained at baseline. V gene TRBV7-2 combines with J gene TRBJ1-4; 7 bases are a match to TRBD1. The clonotype comes from an adult who was a healthcare worker with PCR-confirmed SARS-CoV-2 infection or an uninfected control (not recorded which). CDR3 DNA sequence: TGTGCCAGCAGCTTAGGGGACAGAAATAATGAAAAACTGTTTTTT. Translated: CASSLGDRNNEKLFF.